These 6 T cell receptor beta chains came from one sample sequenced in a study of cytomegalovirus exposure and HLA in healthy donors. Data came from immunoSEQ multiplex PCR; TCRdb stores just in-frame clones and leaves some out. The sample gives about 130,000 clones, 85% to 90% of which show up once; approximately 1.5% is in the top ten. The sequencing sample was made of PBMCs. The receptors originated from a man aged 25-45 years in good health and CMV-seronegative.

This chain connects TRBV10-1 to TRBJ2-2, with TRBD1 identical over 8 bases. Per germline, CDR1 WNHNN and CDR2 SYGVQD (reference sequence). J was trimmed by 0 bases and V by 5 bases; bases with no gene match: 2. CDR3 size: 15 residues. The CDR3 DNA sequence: TGCGCCAGCAGTTTACAGGGGGCGAACACCGGGGAGCTGTTTTTT. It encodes CASSLQGANTGELFF.

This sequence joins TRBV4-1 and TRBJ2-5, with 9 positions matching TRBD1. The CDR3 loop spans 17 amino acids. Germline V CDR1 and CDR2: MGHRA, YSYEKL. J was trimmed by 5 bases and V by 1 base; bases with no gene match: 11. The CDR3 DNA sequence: TGCGCCAGCAGCCAAGCCCCCCTACAGGGGGCGGGGGAGACCCAGTACTTC. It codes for CASSQAPLQGAGETQYF.

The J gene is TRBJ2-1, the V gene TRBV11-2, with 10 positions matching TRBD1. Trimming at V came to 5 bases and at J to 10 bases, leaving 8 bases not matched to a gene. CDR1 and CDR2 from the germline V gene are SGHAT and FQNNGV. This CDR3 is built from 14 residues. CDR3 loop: CASSNGPGQGEQFF. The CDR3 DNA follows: TGTGCCAGCAGCAACGGTCCGGGACAGGGGGAGCAGTTCTTC.

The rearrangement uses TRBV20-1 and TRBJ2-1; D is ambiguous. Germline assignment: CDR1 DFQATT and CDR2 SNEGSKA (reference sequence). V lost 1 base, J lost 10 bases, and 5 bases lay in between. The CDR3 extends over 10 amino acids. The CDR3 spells CSARAVEQFF. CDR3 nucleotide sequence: TGCAGTGCTAGAGCCGTAGAGCAGTTCTTC.

The DNA of the CDR3 is TGTGCCAGCAGCCAACGGGCAGGGCCCCTTTCCTACGAGCAGTACTTC. This codes for CASSQRAGPLSYEQYF. The genes are TRBV5-4 and TRBJ2-7; D might be TRBD1 (5 bases). CDR3 length: 16 amino acids. The V gene lost 4 bases and the J gene lost 1 base, with 18 bases spanning the gap. CDR1 is SGHNT, CDR2 YYREEE, per germline (reference sequence). The full variable domain, its missing parts supplied by reference TRBV5-4 and TRBJ2-7, is ETGVTQSPTHLIKTRGQQVTLRCSSQSGHNTVSWYQQALGQGPQFIFQYYREEENGRGNFPPRFSGLQFPNYSSELNVNALELDDSALYLCASSQRAGPLSYEQYFGPGTRLTVT.

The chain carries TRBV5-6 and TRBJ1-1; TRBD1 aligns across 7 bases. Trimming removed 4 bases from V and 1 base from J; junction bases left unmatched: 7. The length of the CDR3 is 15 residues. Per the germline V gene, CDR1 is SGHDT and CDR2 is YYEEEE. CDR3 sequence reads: CASSQTGAQNTEAFF. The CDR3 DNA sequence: TGTGCCAGCAGCCAAACAGGGGCACAGAACACTGAAGCTTTCTTT.